This TCR beta chain was captured by sequencing in a study of blood T cell repertoires in COVID-19. In the study overall: COVID-19 samples from acute and convalescent phases originated in the United States, Italy and Spain.

In the study's own analysis: Reference gene primer amplification yielded estimated nucleated cell counts. The table came from immunoSEQ multiplex PCR; TCRdb's copy has only in-frame clones and leaves some out. V, J and clone size are those of that table, while D and trimming were read from the DNA. The profile shows approximately 100,000 clones, 70% to 90% of them singletons. The junction had 10 bases not matched to a gene; V was cut back by 6 bases and J by 4 bases. The CDR3 contains 16 residues. The germline V gene has CDR1 SGHNT and CDR2 YENEEA. The receptor was derived from a woman aged 25-40 years with acute or convalescent COVID-19. The sample taken for sequencing was peripheral blood. The rearrangement links TRBV11-3 to TRBJ2-1, with TRBD2 matching 9 bases. Written as DNA, the CDR3 is TGTGCCAGCAGGCCACCCGGGCTAGCGGGGTACAATGAGCAGTTCTTC. It specifies CASRPPGLAGYNEQFF.